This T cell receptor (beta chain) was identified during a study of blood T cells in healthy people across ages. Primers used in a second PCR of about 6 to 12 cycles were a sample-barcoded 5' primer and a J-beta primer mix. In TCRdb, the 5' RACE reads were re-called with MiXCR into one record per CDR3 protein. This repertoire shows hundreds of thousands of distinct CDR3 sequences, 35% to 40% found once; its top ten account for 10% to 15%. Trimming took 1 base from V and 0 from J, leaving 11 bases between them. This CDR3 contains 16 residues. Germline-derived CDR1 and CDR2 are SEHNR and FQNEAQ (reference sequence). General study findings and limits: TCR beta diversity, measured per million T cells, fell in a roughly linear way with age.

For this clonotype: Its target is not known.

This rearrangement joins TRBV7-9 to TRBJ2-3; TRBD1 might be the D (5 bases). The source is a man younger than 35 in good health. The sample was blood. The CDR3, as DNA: TGTGCCAGCAGCTTAGAGGGGTTGTTGAGCACAGATACGCAGTATTTT. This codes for CASSLEGLLSTDTQYF.